The source of this T cell receptor beta chain is a study of T cells in localized non-small cell lung cancer. Profiled with immunoSEQ multiplex PCR; TCRdb holds only in-frame clones, not every one. The sample records over 25,000 clones, over 65% being singletons. CDR1 is ENHRY, CDR2 SYGVKD, per germline. With 7 bases clipped from V and 2 bases from J, the junction kept 8 bases outside the gene matches. The CDR3 extends over 16 amino acids. The sequence was obtained from a male donor aged 60 or older with stage II squamous cell lung carcinoma. Sequencing was performed on peripheral blood, taken before any cancer treatment. The rearrangement joins TRBV10-3 to TRBJ2-2, with 9 bases identical to TRBD1. As DNA, the CDR3 is TGTGCCATCACTCCCCGGGACAGGGAAAACACCGGGGAGCTGTTTTTT. Translated: CAITPRDRENTGELFF.